The 8 T cell receptor beta chains in this list originate from one sample, sequenced in a study of post-analysis software for immune sequencing data. The study, taken as a whole, reports: Patients showed TRBV5-6, TRBV5-1 and TRBV20-1 among 4 or 5 TRBV segments more frequent than in controls.

Their recognized antigens are unknown. The TCR beta cDNA libraries contained unique molecular identifiers. TCRdb recomputed calls from the PCR reads with MiXCR, one row per CDR3 protein. The repertoire has about 500,000 distinct CDR3 sequences, roughly 45% of them found once; the top ten carry about 12%. The sample consisted of blood. These receptors all stem from a girl under 18 with multiple sclerosis.

To note about this clonotype: The junction shows a germline mismatch at one end, possibly a read error. The V gene is TRBV7-9, the J gene TRBJ2-5; D gene uncertain. Germline lookup yields CDR1 SEHNR and CDR2 FQNEAQ (reference sequence). CDR3 length: 15 amino acids. The CDR3 here is CASSFLNLVEEIQYF. Here the CDR3 DNA reads TGTGCCAGCAGCTTCCTGAACTTGGTTGAAGAGATCCAGTACTTC. The variable domain in full, completed from reference TRBV7-9 and TRBJ2-5, reads DTGVSQNPRHKITKRGQNVTFRCDPISEHNRLYWYRQTLGQGPEFLTYFQNEAQLEKSRLLSDRFSAERPKGSFSTLEIQRTEQGDSAMYLCASSFLNLVEEIQYFGPGTRLLVL.

The CDR3 sequence is CSARDFSGRFYEQYF. CDR3 bases: TGCAGTGCTAGGGACTTTAGCGGGAGGTTCTACGAGCAGTACTTC. The chain recombines TRBV20-1 with TRBJ2-7; 10 bases fit TRBD2. V dropped 3 bases and J dropped 3; count of bases not matched to a gene: 8. CDR1 is DFQATT, CDR2 SNEGSKA, per germline (reference sequence). The CDR3 runs 15 residues.

This clonotype showed up just a few times. The chain links TRBV27 to TRBJ2-2; D gene unclear. The ends were cut back, 0 bases at V and 0 bases at J, with 2 bases in the middle. Germline V CDR1 and CDR2: MNHEY, SMNVEV (reference sequence). The CDR3 has 14 residues. The CDR3 DNA is TGTGCCAGCAGTTTATCCCCGAACACCGGGGAGCTGTTTTTT. Amino acid sequence: CASSLSPNTGELFF.

The J gene is TRBJ2-7, the V gene TRBV12-3 or TRBV12-4, with 11 bases lining up with TRBD2. The CDR3 totals 18 residues. The V and J ends lost 5 bases and 3 bases, in that order; junction bases with no gene match: 15. In nucleotides, the CDR3 is TGTGCCAGCAGTCTCGAAACCCCTATAGCGGGAGGGTACTACGAGCAGTACTTC. This codes for CASSLETPIAGGYYEQYF.

The CDR3 bases are TGTGCCAGCAGTTCCCTATTGATCCCCTCGGACAATGAGCAGTTCTTC. It codes for CASSSLLIPSDNEQFF. The V and J genes are TRBV28 and TRBJ2-1; D not certain. V gave up 4 bases and J gave up 5 bases, with 18 bases separating them. CDR1 MDHEN and CDR2 SYDVKM come from the germline V gene. The CDR3 spans 16 residues. Combining the CDR3 with reference TRBV28 and TRBJ2-1 gives the whole variable domain DVKVTQSSRYLVKRTGEKVFLECVQDMDHENMFWYRQDPGLGLRLIYFSYDVKMKEKGDIPEGYSVSREKKERFSLILESASTNQTSMYLCASSSLLIPSDNEQFFGPGTRLTVL.

CDR3: CSARATFRNTEAFF. CDR3 nucleotides: TGCAGTGCTAGGGCGACATTCCGGAACACTGAAGCTTTCTTT. The V and J genes are TRBV20-1 and TRBJ1-1, with D unclear. Per the germline V gene, CDR1 is DFQATT and CDR2 is SNEGSKA (reference sequence). The CDR3 consists of 14 residues. V was clipped by 3 bases and J by 1 base, with 12 bases between them.

This chain links TRBV2 with TRBJ2-7; D is undetermined. V lost 6 bases to trimming and J lost 2 bases, with 8 bases between them. Germline loops: CDR1 SNHLY, CDR2 FYNNEI. The CDR3 runs 12 residues. CDR3 coding DNA: TGTGCCAGCAGAATCCTTGCCTACGAGCAGTACTTC. As protein: CASRILAYEQYF.

This chain connects TRBV29-1 to TRBJ2-1, with 9 bases matching TRBD2. The CDR3 is made up of 14 amino acids. From germline, CDR1 is SQVTM and CDR2 ANQGSEA. After removal of 7 bases from V and 1 base from J, the junction contained 5 bases not matched to a gene. The CDR3, as DNA: TGCAGCGCCAACCTAGCGGGATCCTACAATGAGCAGTTCTTC. Translating it yields CSANLAGSYNEQFF.